This record covers a single T cell receptor (beta chain). This clone was counted at least ten times. Its antigen is currently not known. No much larger clonotype is one base removed from it; base qualities were not supplied. Trimming removed 1 base from V and 7 bases from J, leaving 14 bases between the germline ends. For CDR1 and CDR2, the germline V gene (reference sequence) lists LNHNV and YYDKDF. Measured from the cysteine to the phenylalanine, the CDR3 is 15 residues long. The entry retains the CDR3 DNA only, 45 bases that are in frame from base 1. The sample comes from a study of T cells after posttransplantation cyclophosphamide listed by TCRdb under 2016. Broadly, across the study: Using TRB sequencing, the study followed how the T cell repertoire reconstituted after myeloablative bone marrow transplantation in which posttransplantation cyclophosphamide served as GVHD prophylaxis. Antigen receptor sequencing covered samples from a few dozen PTCy-treated patients and around 15 of their related bone marrow donors. Blood from every one of the approximately 33 PTCy patients who had 1-year posttransplant specimens underwent TRB sequencing. Up to about 3 additional blood samples from 2 to 5.2 years after transplant were also TRB-sequenced in 3 patients, as was pretransplant blood from 4 patients. Because TRA and TRB clonality were tightly correlated in 8 or 9 samples, subsequent TCR analyses were focused on TRB only. Public TRB sequences were checked against a database of over 3,500 sequences associated with responses to pathogens, tumor antigens, self-antigens and alloantigens.

Study-wide conclusions, independent of this receptor: Across 45 patients, recipient CMV seropositivity and CMV reactivation were highly associated with TRB clonality; PTCy diversity was similar to CNI/methotrexate controls. At 1-2 months, donor-recipient similarity was low but rose over the first year, and the later blood repertoires were often dominated by donor CD8+ memory clones. The TRB repertoires of T cells infiltrating skin or the GI tract showed only limited overlap with the TRB repertoires found in blood.

TRB sequencing used genomic DNA with the immunoSEQ assay at survey resolution or the hsTCRB kit. The authors' analysis ran thus. Initial read processing used immunoSEQ software, and repertoire analyses used the LymphoSeq R package. Clonality was computed as 1 minus normalized Shannon entropy, and a Gini coefficient was also calculated for each TRB dataset. Phenotypes of unsorted samples were inferred by mapping TRB sequences from sorted subsets of the recipient or donor onto unsorted samples of the same recipient. The table comes from immuneACCESS by way of TCRdb, which keeps in-frame sequences with V and J called. Part of the clones is missing from these tables; in studies checked, under half for an unresolved V gene and the rest for unknown reasons. V and J calls and clone size are as listed in that table; D and trimming were resolved from the DNA. This sample is represented by under 50,000 clones, with no singletons among them. Together, the top ten hold roughly 2% of the sample.

Peripheral blood samples were provided by related bone marrow donors on the day of marrow donation. Peripheral blood and bone marrow mononuclear cells were isolated by Ficoll-Hypaque density centrifugation and cryopreserved. The chain is made from TRBV15 and TRBJ1-5; the D segment could be TRBD1, given 5 matching bases. The sequenced sample consisted of PBMCs. The sequence was collected from a man in his forties in good health, CMV-negative, and a related stem cell transplant donor. The CDR3: CATSRGGRAGQPQHF. The sequenced DNA is TGTGCCACCAGCAGAGGGGGCAGGGCTGGACAGCCCCAGCATTTT.